The 26 T cell receptor beta chains reported below all come from one sample, sequenced in a study of memory CD4+ T cells and cytomegalovirus serostatus. Single viable CD3+CD4+CD8-CD45RO+ cells were sorted as the memory CD4+ T cells. TCRdb's copy holds only in-frame clones and misses some; the assay was immunoSEQ multiplex PCR. The table shows 35,000 to 50,000 clones, with approximately 80% occurring only once. The sample taken for sequencing was memory CD4+ T cells from blood. These receptors were collected from an adult in good health and CMV-seronegative.

The rearrangement uses TRBV16 and TRBJ2-3, with a weak D call TRBD2 (5 bases). Per the germline V gene, CDR1 is KGHSY and CDR2 is FQNENV. The CDR3 totals 15 residues. Trimming cost V 1 base and J 2 bases, with 10 bases left between them. The CDR3 nucleotides are TGTGCCAGCAGCCAATTTGGAGGTCCCACAGATACGCAGTATTTT. It yields the protein CASSQFGGPTDTQYF.

This chain connects TRBV20-1 to TRBJ2-7; no clear D gene. V was trimmed by 6 bases and J by 3 bases, leaving 9 bases between them. Looked up from germline, CDR1 is DFQATT and CDR2 is SNEGSKA (reference sequence). This CDR3 comprises 11 residues. CDR3 region: CSAKTLYEQYF. The CDR3 DNA is TGCAGTGCAAAAACCCTCTACGAGCAGTACTTC.

There are a few counts of this clone. CDR3 region: CASSIQENTEAFF. In DNA form, the CDR3 reads TGTGCCAGTAGTATCCAGGAGAACACTGAAGCTTTCTTT. The chain combines TRBV19 with TRBJ1-1; D gene unclear. Trimming pared 3 bases from V and 1 base from J, leaving 6 bases between. Germline V gene data show CDR1 as LNHDA and CDR2 as SQIVND (reference sequence). The CDR3 covers 13 residues.

The chain joins TRBV7-2 to TRBJ2-7; D unresolved. The germline CDR1 and CDR2 sequences are SGHTA and FQGNSA. V was shortened by 2 bases and J by 6 bases, with 14 bases between the two germline ends. The CDR3 is 14 amino acids. CDR3 in amino acids: CASSLMGRVGEQYF. The CDR3, as DNA: TGTGCCAGCAGCTTAATGGGCCGGGTGGGCGAGCAGTACTTC. Full variable domain (rest looked up from reference TRBV7-2 and TRBJ2-7): GAGVSQSPSNKVTEKGKDVELRCDPISGHTALYWYRQSLGQGLEFLIYFQGNSAPDKSGLPSDRFSAERTGGSVSTLTIQRTQQEDSAVYLCASSLMGRVGEQYFGPGTRLTVT.

The chain is built from TRBV4-1 and TRBJ2-4; 9 bases line up with TRBD1. This CDR3 is 15 amino acids long. CDR1 and CDR2 from the germline V gene are MGHRA and YSYEKL. V lost 0 bases, J lost 15 bases, and 12 bases stayed unmatched. CDR3 nucleotide sequence: TGCGCCAGCAGCCAAGATGGGACAGGGCCAGCTCGGGTGTACTTC. It specifies CASSQDGTGPARVYF.

The genes are TRBV6-1 and TRBJ2-7; a weak D match, TRBD2 (6 bases). This CDR3 has 14 residues. Germline-derived CDR1 and CDR2 are MNHNS and SASEGT. V was cut by 2 bases and J by 3 bases, with 11 bases left in between. The DNA for the CDR3 is TGTGCCAGCAGTGAAAGTGGAGGGAACTACGAGCAGTACTTC. Translated: CASSESGGNYEQYF.

The V gene is TRBV19, the J gene TRBJ2-6; D is ambiguous. CDR3 length equals 17 residues. V was trimmed by 5 bases and J by 0 bases, leaving 14 bases between them. The germline gives CDR1 LNHDA, CDR2 SQIVND (reference sequence). DNA for the CDR3: TGTGCCAGTAGTTTACACGGTACAAGCTCTGGGGCCAACGTCCTGACTTTC. Amino acid sequence: CASSLHGTSSGANVLTF.

The rearrangement links TRBV18 to TRBJ1-2, with 7 bases identical to TRBD1. This CDR3 comprises 14 residues. V was clipped by 2 bases and J by 6 bases; unmatched bases: 6. Germline V gene data show CDR1 as KGHSH and CDR2 as LQKENI. CDR3 bases: TGTGCCAGCTCACCAAACAGGGGAAGAGATGGCTACACCTTC. Amino acid sequence: CASSPNRGRDGYTF.

The chain couples TRBV2 to TRBJ1-5, with a tentative D call TRBD1 (6 bases). This CDR3 is 14 amino acids long. Germline values: CDR1 SNHLY, CDR2 FYNNEI. Between the trimmed V and J ends, which lost 5 bases and 5 bases, there was a span of 13 bases. In nucleotides, the CDR3 is TGTGCCAGCAGTTACGGCCCAGGGGATCAGCCCCAGCATTTT. It translates to CASSYGPGDQPQHF.

This chain joins TRBV27 and TRBJ1-4; TRBD1 agrees at 7 bases. The CDR3 is made up of 17 amino acids. The V segment lost 5 bases and the J segment 2 bases; nucleotides outside the gene matches: 11. Germline lookup yields CDR1 MNHEY and CDR2 SMNVEV (reference sequence). The CDR3: CASSPTTGRLTNEKLFF. CDR3 in DNA: TGTGCCAGCAGTCCTACGACAGGGAGGTTGACTAATGAAAAACTGTTTTTT.

The gene calls are TRBV7-2 and TRBJ2-7; TRBD2 aligns across 10 bases. The CDR3 is 15 amino acids. Germline V gives CDR1 SGHTA, CDR2 FQGNSA. Trimming took 0 bases from V and 5 from J; bases not matched to a gene: 4. The CDR3: CASSLARLAGDEQYF. CDR3 nucleotide sequence: TGTGCCAGCAGCTTAGCGCGGCTAGCGGGGGACGAGCAGTACTTC.

The rearrangement links TRBV5-6 to TRBJ2-5, with D tentatively TRBD1 (6 bases). The CDR3 runs 14 residues. Looked up from germline, CDR1 is SGHDT and CDR2 is YYEEEE. Trimming shortened V by 4 bases and J by 4 bases, and 14 bases separated the two germline ends. CDR3 coding DNA: TGTGCCAGCAGCGCTAACAGGGTACGAGAGACCCAGTACTTC. Translation gives CASSANRVRETQYF.

This sequence joins TRBV7-9 and TRBJ2-7; D perhaps matches TRBD2 (5 bases). V was pared by 3 bases and J by 4 bases, with 13 bases between. In germline, CDR1 is SEHNR, CDR2 FQNEAQ (reference sequence). The CDR3 is 14 residues long. The CDR3 loop reads CASSFGGSLYEQYF. CDR3 bases: TGTGCCAGCAGCTTTGGAGGAAGCTTATACGAGCAGTACTTC. The entire variable domain, with the rest obtained from reference TRBV7-9 and TRBJ2-7, is as follows: DTGVSQNPRHKITKRGQNVTFRCDPISEHNRLYWYRQTLGQGPEFLTYFQNEAQLEKSRLLSDRFSAERPKGSFSTLEIQRTEQGDSAMYLCASSFGGSLYEQYFGPGTRLTVT.

V usage is TRBV28 and J usage is TRBJ1-1; TRBD1 matches at 8 bases. The CDR3 length is 17 residues. The germline gives CDR1 MDHEN, CDR2 SYDVKM. J lost 4 bases, V lost 6 bases, and 16 bases had no gene match. The CDR3 sequence: CASSTVKTDRASTEAFF. The CDR3 DNA reads as TGTGCCAGCAGCACTGTAAAAACGGACAGGGCTTCCACTGAAGCTTTCTTT.

In its sample, this clone was seen a few times. This chain's CDR3 is CASRIALLETQYF. In DNA form, the CDR3 reads TGTGCCAGCAGAATAGCCCTGTTAGAGACCCAGTACTTC. V and J are TRBV2 and TRBJ2-5, with D uncertain. CDR1 is SNHLY and CDR2 is FYNNEI in the germline V gene. Trimming shortened V by 6 bases and J by 4 bases, and 12 bases separated the two germline ends. The CDR3 sequence is 13 residues long.

The chain couples TRBV11-2 to TRBJ2-7; 10 bases are a match to TRBD1. With 5 bases clipped from V and 4 bases from J, the junction kept 8 bases outside the gene matches. The germline V gene has CDR1 SGHAT and CDR2 FQNNGV. The CDR3 contains 15 residues. This chain's CDR3 is CASSLDRGLRYEQYF. The DNA of the CDR3 is TGTGCCAGCAGCCTCGACAGGGGGCTTCGGTACGAGCAGTACTTC.

This clone showed up just once. CDR3 protein: CASTQEAGAVAKNIQYF. Written as DNA, the CDR3 is TGCGCCAGCACCCAGGAGGCGGGGGCGGTTGCCAAAAACATTCAGTACTTC. The J gene is TRBJ2-4, the V gene TRBV4-1; a possible D gene is TRBD2 (7 bases). The CDR3 length is 17 residues. Trimming took 7 bases from V and 1 from J, leaving 20 bases between them. Germline CDR1 and CDR2: MGHRA and YSYEKL.

The rearrangement uses TRBV27 and TRBJ1-5; a weak D match, TRBD1 (5 bases). From germline, CDR1 is MNHEY and CDR2 SMNVEV (reference sequence). V dropped 9 bases and J dropped 4 bases, with 22 bases sitting between them. The CDR3 length is 16 residues. The CDR3 reads CASFPRGAGPNQPQHF. CDR3 in DNA: TGTGCCAGTTTTCCCCGAGGGGCAGGGCCAAATCAGCCCCAGCATTTT.

This clone occurred once. This sequence joins TRBV5-1 and TRBJ2-1; D unresolved. This CDR3 has 16 amino acids. Germline CDR1 reads SGHRS; CDR2 reads YFSETQ. Trimming cost V 1 base and J 0 bases, with 11 bases left between them. The CDR3, as DNA: TGCGCCAGCAGCTTGACGCCGCCAAGCTCCTACAATGAGCAGTTCTTC. Translated, it gives CASSLTPPSSYNEQFF.

The gene calls are TRBV7-9 and TRBJ1-6; D ambiguous. Deletions cut 5 bases from V and 7 bases from J, with 6 bases between. Germline CDR1 is SEHNR and CDR2 is FQNEAQ (reference sequence). The CDR3 consists of 12 residues. The DNA for the CDR3 is TGTGCCAGCAGCCGAGTAAATTCACCCCTCCACTTT. This encodes CASSRVNSPLHF.

This clone came up a few times. The chain uses TRBV2 and TRBJ1-6, with 7 bases matching TRBD1. The CDR3 loop spans 13 amino acids. V lost 5 bases and J lost 9; bases outside the gene matches: 4. The germline CDR1 and CDR2 sequences are SNHLY and FYNNEI. In DNA form, the CDR3 reads TGTGCCAGCAGTCCTGGGACAGTTTCACCCCTCCACTTT. Encoded protein: CASSPGTVSPLHF.

This clone was found once. The CDR3 bases are TGTGCTAGTGGTTTGGACCAGGGCCTTTCAGATACGCAGTATTTT. It yields the protein CASGLDQGLSDTQYF. The chain combines TRBV12-5 with TRBJ2-3, with D possibly being TRBD1 (5 bases). The germline CDR1 and CDR2 sequences are LGHNT and FRNRAP. V was shortened by 1 base and J by 4 bases, with 12 bases between the two germline ends. The CDR3 is 15 residues long.

The chain's CDR3 is CASSLDRGTEAFF. The CDR3 DNA reads TGTGCCAGCAGTCTCGACAGGGGGACTGAAGCTTTCTTT. This sequence joins TRBV6-1 and TRBJ1-1; 9 nucleotides match TRBD1. V lost 5 bases, J lost 5 bases, and 3 bases stayed unmatched. There are 13 residues in the CDR3. CDR1 MNHNS and CDR2 SASEGT come from the germline V gene.

V is TRBV11-3 and J is TRBJ2-3; no clear D gene. Trimming stripped 6 bases from V and 1 base from J, with 11 bases between. The CDR3 has 14 amino acids. Looked up from germline, CDR1 is SGHNT and CDR2 is YENEEA. The CDR3 nucleotides read TGTGCCAGCAGTAGGACGGGTGGCACAGATACGCAGTATTTT. Its protein is CASSRTGGTDTQYF.

The rearrangement uses TRBV28 and TRBJ2-5; D is undetermined. The CDR3 sequence is 15 residues long. V lost 5 bases and J lost 4, with 17 bases in between. Germline-derived CDR1 and CDR2 are MDHEN and SYDVKM. The CDR3 sequence is CASSPTGNYVETQYF. The CDR3 DNA reads TGTGCCAGCAGTCCGACTGGAAATTACGTAGAGACCCAGTACTTC. The variable domain in full, with the rest retrieved from reference TRBV28 and TRBJ2-5, is DVKVTQSSRYLVKRTGEKVFLECVQDMDHENMFWYRQDPGLGLRLIYFSYDVKMKEKGDIPEGYSVSREKKERFSLILESASTNQTSMYLCASSPTGNYVETQYFGPGTRLLVL.

A single count supports this clone. This chain connects TRBV28 to TRBJ1-2, with D uncertain. Germline assignment: CDR1 MDHEN and CDR2 SYDVKM. The V gene lost 3 bases and the J gene lost 4 bases, with 9 bases spanning the gap. CDR3 length equals 13 residues. Written as DNA, the CDR3 is TGTGCCAGCAGTTTGGGGAACCCCTATGGCTACACCTTC. Translation gives CASSLGNPYGYTF.